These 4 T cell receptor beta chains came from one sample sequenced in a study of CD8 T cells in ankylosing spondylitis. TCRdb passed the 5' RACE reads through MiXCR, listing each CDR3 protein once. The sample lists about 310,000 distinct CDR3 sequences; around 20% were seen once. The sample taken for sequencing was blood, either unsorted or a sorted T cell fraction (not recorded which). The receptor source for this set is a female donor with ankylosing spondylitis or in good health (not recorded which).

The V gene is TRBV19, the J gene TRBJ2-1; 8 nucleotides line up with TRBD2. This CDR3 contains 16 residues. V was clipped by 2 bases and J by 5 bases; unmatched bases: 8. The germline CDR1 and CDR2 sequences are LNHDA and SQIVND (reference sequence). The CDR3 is CASSIWAGGMNNEQFF. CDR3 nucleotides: TGTGCCAGTAGTATATGGGCGGGAGGAATGAACAATGAGCAGTTCTTC.

This CDR3 is CASSLTLTGELFF. The CDR3 DNA follows: TGTGCCAGCAGCCTAACTCTCACCGGGGAGCTGTTTTTT. This chain uses TRBV6-2 or TRBV6-3 with TRBJ2-2; no reliable D call. V was clipped by 6 bases and J by 4 bases, with 9 bases between them. Germline V gene sequence: CDR1 MNHEY, CDR2 SVGEGT. This CDR3 is built from 13 residues.

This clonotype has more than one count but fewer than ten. Here the CDR3 DNA reads TGTGCCAGCAGTTTGGGACAGTCTTTAAGTTCCTACGAGCAGTACTTC. Protein: CASSLGQSLSSYEQYF. The chain has TRBV27 and TRBJ2-7, with 7 nucleotides matching TRBD1. Losses at the gene ends were 3 bases for V and 1 base for J; bases not matched to a gene: 9. Germline CDR1 reads MNHEY; CDR2 reads SMNVEV (reference sequence). This CDR3 has 16 amino acids.

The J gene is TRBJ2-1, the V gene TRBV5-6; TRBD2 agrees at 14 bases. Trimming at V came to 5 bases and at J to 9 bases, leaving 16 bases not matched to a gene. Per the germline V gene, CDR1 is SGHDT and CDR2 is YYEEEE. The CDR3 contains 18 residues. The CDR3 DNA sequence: TGTGCCAGCAGTCCGGGACTAGCGGGAGTACGTCGGTGGAGTGAGCAGTTCTTC. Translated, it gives CASSPGLAGVRRWSEQFF.